There are many counts of the clone carrying this TCR beta chain. This sample is part of a study of T-cell reconstitution after alpha-beta-depleted transplantation in children. The CDR3 totals 13 residues. CDR1 and CDR2 from the germline V gene are MNHEY and SVGAGI. The ends were cut back, 8 bases at V and 0 bases at J, with 10 bases in the middle. The authors prepared the TCRbeta library with unique molecular identifiers. In TCRdb, the PCR reads were re-called with MiXCR into one record per CDR3 protein. This sample has 200,000 to 250,000 distinct CDR3 sequences, with 8.2% found just once. The chain joins TRBV6-5 to TRBJ1-1; D is perhaps TRBD1 (6 bases). This specimen was PBMCs, mostly from graft donor cells, taken 180 days after TCRalphabeta/CD19-depleted stem cell transplant. The TCR originated in a male patient younger than 18 who had a stem cell transplant for acute lymphoblastic leukemia, so the T cells may come from the graft donor. The CDR3 nucleotides are TGTGCCAGCCGGGACAACTTGAACACTGAAGCTTTCTTT. Translated: CASRDNLNTEAFF.